This T cell receptor (beta chain) was documented in a study of blood T cell repertoires in COVID-19. Overall study: The United States, Italy and Spain provided the acute and convalescent COVID-19 samples. T cells, B-cell-depleted T cells, or PBMCs provided the cDNA or gDNA that served as material.

As handled by the study authors: For nucleated cells, counts were estimated from reference gene primer amplification. Method: immunoSEQ multiplex PCR; TCRdb's copy keeps in-frame clones and lacks some. V, J and clone size were drawn from that table, and D and trimming were deduced from the DNA. The sample has 140,000 or so clones, 88% seen once; the top ten hold more than 9%. Losses at the gene ends were 1 base for V and 5 bases for J; bases not matched to a gene: 1. Germline V lookup: CDR1 LGHDT, CDR2 YNNKEL (reference sequence). The length of the CDR3 is 14 residues. V and J are TRBV3-1 (or the pseudogene TRBV3-2) and TRBJ2-2; 7 bases are shared with TRBD2. The sequence came from a man aged 60 to 75 with active or convalescent COVID-19. Specimen: peripheral blood. CDR3 sequence (DNA): TGTGCCAGCAGCCAAGTGGGAGGGACCGGGGAGCTGTTTTTT. Its protein product is CASSQVGGTGELFF.